These 2 T cell receptor beta chains originate from one sample sequenced in a study of tumor-infiltrating lymphocytes in oesophageal squamous cell carcinoma. Via MiXCR, TCRdb re-called the PCR reads, giving one row per CDR3 protein. Of around 7,100 distinct CDR3 sequences in the sample, around 14% were seen once. Sequenced input: blood. The receptors originated from a male donor with esophageal squamous cell carcinoma.

This clonotype was found many times. The chain carries TRBV12-3 or TRBV12-4 and TRBJ1-5; the match to TRBD1 covers 7 bases. With V trimmed by 5 bases and J by 2 bases, 3 bases remained unmatched. There are 14 residues in the CDR3. CDR3 coding DNA: TGTGCCAGCAGTGGACAGGTACGCAATCAGCCCCAGCATTTT. It encodes CASSGQVRNQPQHF.

As concerns this clonotype: A junction end diverges from the germline sequence, so it may reflect a read error. The chain recombines TRBV10-3 with TRBJ1-2; D is uncertain. Germline V gene sequence: CDR1 ENHRY, CDR2 SYGVKD. The CDR3 has 15 residues. The CDR3 bases are TGTGCCATCAGAGCGACCCAAATTAGGGAGTCACCCCTCCACTTC. As protein: CAIRATQIRESPLHF.